This TCR beta chain was retrieved from a study of human thymus T cells. The source of the thymus tissue was resections taken during corrective heart surgery. In germline, CDR1 is SGHRS, CDR2 YFSETQ. Trimming left V 0 bases short and J 0 bases short, with 4 bases between. The CDR3 has 15 amino acids. Repertoires were generated with immunoSEQ multiplex PCR, while TCRdb's copy carries only in-frame clones and drops some. This sample yields some 130,000 clones, of which around 94% are seen a single time; 0.02% to 0.03% belongs to the top ten. The V call is TRBV5-1, the J call TRBJ2-6; D unresolved. This TCR was sampled from a boy younger than two with a congenital heart defect but otherwise immunologically healthy. Sequencing input: thymus tissue. CDR3 protein: CASSLGHSGANVLTF. CDR3 DNA: TGCGCCAGCAGCTTGGGACACTCTGGGGCCAACGTCCTGACTTTC.